One and the same sample provided the 24 T cell receptor beta chains below, sequenced in a study of CD8 T cells in Susac syndrome. An input of about 0.5 to 1 ug of RNA was subjected to reverse transcription using random hexamers. TCRdb processed the immunoSEQ multiplex PCR reads anew with MiXCR; each CDR3 protein has one entry. The sample includes 85,000 to 120,000 distinct CDR3 sequences, roughly 94% of them seen just once. What was sequenced was CD8+ T cells from PBMCs. The receptors come from a human donor with Susac syndrome.

The chain uses TRBV4-1 and TRBJ2-7; TRBD1 matches 9 bases. V gave up 3 bases and J gave up 2 bases; unmatched junction bases: 5. Germline V gene lookup returns CDR1 MGHRA and CDR2 YSYEKL. CDR3 length: 15 amino acids. CDR3 residues: CASSQPGQGAYEQYF. CDR3 coding DNA: TGCGCCAGCAGCCAGCCGGGACAGGGAGCCTACGAGCAGTACTTC.

The chain employs TRBV12-3 or TRBV12-4 and TRBJ2-5, with D maybe TRBD1 (6 bases). The CDR3 spans 14 residues. The V and J ends lost 7 bases and 2 bases respectively, with 14 bases between them. CDR3 region: CASTTTGFQETQYF. The CDR3 DNA reads TGTGCCAGCACAACAACAGGGTTTCAAGAGACCCAGTACTTC.

This chain's CDR3 is CATKPGSSTGELFF. CDR3 sequence (DNA): TGTGCCACCAAGCCAGGCTCAAGCACCGGGGAGCTGTTTTTT. The chain links TRBV11-1 to TRBJ2-2, with D hard to call. V was shortened by 10 bases and J by 4 bases, with 16 bases between the two germline ends. Germline V gene sequence: CDR1 SGHAT, CDR2 FQDESV (reference sequence). This CDR3 has 14 residues.

The CDR3 protein is CASSSGQGEGDTQYF. The CDR3 nucleotides are TGTGCCAGCAGCTCCGGACAGGGTGAGGGAGATACGCAGTATTTT. The chain carries TRBV5-6 and TRBJ2-3; TRBD1 agrees at 8 bases. Germline values: CDR1 SGHDT, CDR2 YYEEEE. After removal of 3 bases from V and 5 bases from J, the junction contained 8 bases not matched to a gene. This CDR3 comprises 15 residues.

This clonotype was seen more than once but under ten times. The junction and the germline gene differ at one end; a read error may be behind it. CDR3: CASLGGNEQFF. The CDR3 DNA reads as TGTGCCAGTCTGGGGGGAAATGAGCAGTTCTTC. The gene calls are TRBV10-2 and TRBJ2-1, with D perhaps matching TRBD2 (6 bases). The CDR3 length is 11 residues. Germline lookup yields CDR1 WSHSY and CDR2 SAAADI.

J is TRBJ2-1 and V is TRBV7-2, with 7 bases lining up with TRBD1. After removal of 5 bases from V and 7 bases from J, the junction contained 11 bases not matched to a gene. Germline lookup yields CDR1 SGHTA and CDR2 FQGNSA. This CDR3 has 15 residues. In DNA, the CDR3 is TGTGCCAGCAGCCAGTGGGTAGGGGGCGGGAATGAGCAGTTCTTC. Translation gives CASSQWVGGGNEQFF.

The genes are TRBV2 and TRBJ2-7; possibly TRBD2 for D (7 bases). This CDR3 spans 14 amino acids. Trimming took 7 bases from V and 3 from J, leaving 16 bases between them. Germline-derived CDR1 and CDR2 are SNHLY and FYNNEI. In DNA, the CDR3 is TGTGCCAGCACCCGGGCAGGGGAGGGCTACGAGCAGTACTTC. Residues: CASTRAGEGYEQYF.

The rearrangement joins TRBV12-3 or TRBV12-4 to TRBJ2-6; D gene ambiguous. V lost 5 bases and J 0 bases, leaving 5 bases between the germline ends. This CDR3 is 14 amino acids long. DNA of the CDR3: TGTGCCAGCAGTGCAGACTCTGGGGCCAACGTCCTGACTTTC. Translated, it gives CASSADSGANVLTF.

Only one count was recorded for this clonotype. V is TRBV20-1 and J is TRBJ1-5; no reliable D call. This CDR3 is 14 amino acids long. Germline V lookup: CDR1 DFQATT, CDR2 SNEGSKA (reference sequence). The V and J ends lost 6 bases and 5 bases respectively, with 17 bases between them. CDR3 sequence (DNA): TGCAGTGCACGGCCGGGGTTCGGGCATCAGCCCCAGCATTTT. Protein sequence: CSARPGFGHQPQHF.

V usage is TRBV6-6 and J usage is TRBJ2-1; TRBD2 matches at 12 bases. Per germline, CDR1 MNHNY and CDR2 SVGAGI (reference sequence). The CDR3 has 15 residues. V trimming: 6 bases; J trimming: 9 bases; junction bases outside the gene matches: 9. The CDR3: CASRPPGLAGSEQFF. The CDR3 coding sequence is TGTGCCAGCAGACCCCCCGGACTAGCGGGGAGTGAGCAGTTCTTC.

The chain has TRBV3-1 and TRBJ1-2; D is ambiguous. CDR3 length: 14 residues. Germline-derived CDR1 and CDR2 are LGHDT and YNNKEL (reference sequence). Trimming cost V 1 base and J 10 bases, with 16 bases left between them. CDR3 protein: CASSQVLTMADYTF. As DNA, the CDR3 is TGTGCCAGCAGCCAAGTTCTAACGATGGCAGACTACACCTTC.

V is TRBV6-5 and J is TRBJ2-5; D possibly corresponds to TRBD1 (6 bases). CDR1 MNHEY and CDR2 SVGAGI come from the germline V gene. This CDR3 region has 14 residues. Deletions cut 2 bases from V and 6 bases from J, with 13 bases between. The CDR3 nucleotides read TGTGCCAGCAGTTACCTCTACAGGGACAAGACCCAGTACTTC. Protein product: CASSYLYRDKTQYF.

This chain uses TRBV29-1 with TRBJ1-1; perhaps TRBD1 as D (5 bases). Germline V CDR1 and CDR2: SQVTM, ANQGSEA. The CDR3 spans 11 residues. Trimming shortened V by 6 bases and J by 3 bases, and 8 bases separated the two germline ends. The chain's CDR3 is CSVRDDTEAFF. As DNA, the CDR3 is TGCAGCGTAAGGGACGACACTGAAGCTTTCTTT.

This chain links TRBV12-5 with TRBJ2-2; 8 bases agree with TRBD2. Germline trimming cut 2 bases from V and 3 bases from J; bases unmatched to any gene: 2. Germline CDR1 is LGHNT and CDR2 is FRNRAP. The CDR3 contains 15 residues. CDR3 loop: CASGLSGGYTGELFF. As DNA, the CDR3 is TGTGCTAGTGGTTTGAGCGGGGGCTACACCGGGGAGCTGTTTTTT.

CDR3 DNA sequence: TGTGCCAGCAGTTACTTGGAGGGAAGTGAGACCCAGTACTTC. Amino acid sequence: CASSYLEGSETQYF. V gene TRBV6-2 or TRBV6-3 combines with J gene TRBJ2-5; D is perhaps TRBD2 (6 bases). The V gene lost 1 base and the J gene lost 5 bases, with 11 bases spanning the gap. This CDR3 comprises 14 residues. CDR1 is MNHEY, CDR2 SVGEGT, per germline.

The chain is built from TRBV4-3 and TRBJ1-1; tentatively, D is TRBD1 (5 bases). The CDR3 sequence is 16 residues long. Trimming pared 0 bases from V and 2 bases from J, leaving 13 bases between. Germline V gene data show CDR1 as LGHNA and CDR2 as YSLEER. The DNA for the CDR3 is TGCGCCAGCAGCCAAGATCTTCCAGGGATCAACACTGAAGCTTTCTTT. Translated, it gives CASSQDLPGINTEAFF.

The V and J genes are TRBV9 and TRBJ2-1; no reliable D call. Trimming stripped 0 bases from V and 10 bases from J, with 8 bases between. The CDR3 has 12 residues. Germline V gene sequence: CDR1 SGDLS, CDR2 YYNGEE. CDR3 in DNA: TGTGCCAGCAGCGTAGGGGTGGAGGAGCAGTTCTTC. Encoded protein: CASSVGVEEQFF.

The DNA for the CDR3 is TGTGCTAGTGGCCATGGACAGGGCCGACTGGAATCCTACGAGCAGTACTTC. Amino acids: CASGHGQGRLESYEQYF. The V and J genes are TRBV12-5 and TRBJ2-7, with 8 positions matching TRBD1. Losses at the gene ends were 6 bases for V and 1 base for J; bases not matched to a gene: 14. The CDR3 is 17 amino acids. CDR1 is LGHNT and CDR2 is FRNRAP in the germline V gene. Looking up the rest from reference TRBV12-5 and TRBJ2-7 gives the full variable domain: DARVTQTPRHKVTEMGQEVTMRCQPILGHNTVFWYRQTMMQGLELLAYFRNRAPLDDSGMPKDRFSAEMPDATLATLKIQPSEPRDSAVYFCASGHGQGRLESYEQYFGPGTRLTVT.

The chain links TRBV6-5 to TRBJ2-1, with 7 bases that match TRBD1. The CDR3 has 14 residues. CDR1 is MNHEY, CDR2 SVGAGI, per germline. The junction had 5 bases not matched to a gene; V was cut back by 0 bases and J by 9 bases. The CDR3, as DNA: TGTGCCAGCAGTTACTCGGGACAGAACCCTGAGCAGTTCTTC. Translated: CASSYSGQNPEQFF.

The chain links TRBV5-1 to TRBJ2-1; no definite D call. CDR1 is SGHRS, CDR2 YFSETQ, per germline. The CDR3 sequence is 13 residues long. Trimming took 0 bases from V and 8 from J, leaving 9 bases between them. DNA for the CDR3: TGCGCCAGCAGCTTGGTAGTAGGCGATGAGCAGTTCTTC. Amino acids: CASSLVVGDEQFF.

CDR3 amino acids: CATSAGTGSYEQYF. The DNA for the CDR3 is TGTGCCACCAGCGCAGGGACAGGGAGCTACGAGCAGTACTTC. The rearrangement joins TRBV15 to TRBJ2-7; 9 nucleotides line up with TRBD1. CDR3 length: 14 residues. The germline gives CDR1 LNHNV, CDR2 YYDKDF (reference sequence). V lost 5 bases to trimming and J lost 3 bases; unmatched junction nucleotides: 5.

This rearrangement joins TRBV2 to TRBJ2-3, with unresolved D. The CDR3 covers 15 residues. CDR1 SNHLY and CDR2 FYNNEI come from the germline V gene. With 0 bases removed from V and 1 base from J, the gap between germline ends came to 8 bases. CDR3 DNA sequence: TGTGCCAGCAGTGAAGCGCTAGGGCGCACAGATACGCAGTATTTT. It specifies CASSEALGRTDTQYF.

The CDR3 coding sequence is TGCGCCAGCACCTTACAGGGCTACGAGCAGTACTTC. It encodes CASTLQGYEQYF. This chain uses TRBV5-1 with TRBJ2-7; possibly TRBD1 for D (6 bases). V lost 6 bases and J 3 bases, leaving 10 bases between the germline ends. From germline, CDR1 is SGHRS and CDR2 YFSETQ. The CDR3 extends over 12 amino acids.

The V call is TRBV2, the J call TRBJ2-5; tentatively, D is TRBD2 (7 bases). CDR3 length equals 13 residues. Germline V lookup: CDR1 SNHLY, CDR2 FYNNEI. V was clipped by 6 bases and J by 5 bases, with 13 bases between them. The CDR3 is CASRGGAGETQYF. In DNA form, the CDR3 reads TGTGCCAGCAGGGGGGGGGCCGGGGAGACCCAGTACTTC. Variable domain in full (rest from reference TRBV2 and TRBJ2-5): EPEVTQTPSHQVTQMGQEVILRCVPISNHLYFYWYRQILGQKVEFLVSFYNNEISEKSEIFDDQFSVERPDGSNFTLKIRSTKLEDSAMYFCASRGGAGETQYFGPGTRLLVL.